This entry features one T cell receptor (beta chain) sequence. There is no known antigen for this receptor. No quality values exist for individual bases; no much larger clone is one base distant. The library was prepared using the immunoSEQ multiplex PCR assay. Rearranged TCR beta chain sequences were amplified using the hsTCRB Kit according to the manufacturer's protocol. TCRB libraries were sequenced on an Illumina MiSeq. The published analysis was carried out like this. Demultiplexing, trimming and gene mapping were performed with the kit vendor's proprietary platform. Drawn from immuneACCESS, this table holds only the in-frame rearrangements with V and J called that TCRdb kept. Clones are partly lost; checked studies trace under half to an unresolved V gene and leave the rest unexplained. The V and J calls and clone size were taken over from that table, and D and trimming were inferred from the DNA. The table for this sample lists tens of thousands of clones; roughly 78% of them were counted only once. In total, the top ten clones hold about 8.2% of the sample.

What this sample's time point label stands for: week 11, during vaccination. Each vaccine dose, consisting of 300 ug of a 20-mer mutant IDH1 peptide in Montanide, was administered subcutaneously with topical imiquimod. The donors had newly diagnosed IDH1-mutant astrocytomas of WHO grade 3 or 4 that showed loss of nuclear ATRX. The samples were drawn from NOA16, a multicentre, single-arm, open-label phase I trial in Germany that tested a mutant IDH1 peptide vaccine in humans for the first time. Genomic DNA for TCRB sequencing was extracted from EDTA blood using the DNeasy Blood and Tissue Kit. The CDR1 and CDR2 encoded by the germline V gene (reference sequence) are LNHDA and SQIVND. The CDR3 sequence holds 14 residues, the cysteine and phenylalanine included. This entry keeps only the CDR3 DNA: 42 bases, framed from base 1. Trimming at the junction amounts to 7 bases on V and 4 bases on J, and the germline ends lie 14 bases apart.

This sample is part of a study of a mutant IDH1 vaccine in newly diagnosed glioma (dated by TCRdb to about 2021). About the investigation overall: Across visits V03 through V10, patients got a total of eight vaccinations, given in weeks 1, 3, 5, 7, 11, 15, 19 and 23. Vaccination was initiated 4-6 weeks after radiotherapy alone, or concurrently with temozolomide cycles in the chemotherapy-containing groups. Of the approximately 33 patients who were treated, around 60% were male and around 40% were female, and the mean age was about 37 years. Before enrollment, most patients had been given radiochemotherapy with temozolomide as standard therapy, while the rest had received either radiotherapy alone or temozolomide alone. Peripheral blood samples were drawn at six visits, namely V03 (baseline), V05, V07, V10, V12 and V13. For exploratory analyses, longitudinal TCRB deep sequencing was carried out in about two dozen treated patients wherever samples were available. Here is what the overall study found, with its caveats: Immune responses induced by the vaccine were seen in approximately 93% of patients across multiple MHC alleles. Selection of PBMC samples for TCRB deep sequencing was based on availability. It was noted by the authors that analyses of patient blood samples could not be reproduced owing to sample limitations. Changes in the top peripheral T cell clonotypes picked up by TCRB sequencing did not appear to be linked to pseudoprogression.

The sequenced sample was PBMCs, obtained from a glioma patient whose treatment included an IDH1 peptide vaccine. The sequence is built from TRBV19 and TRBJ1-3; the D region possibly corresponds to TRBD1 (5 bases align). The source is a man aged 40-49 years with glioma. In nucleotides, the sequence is TGTGCCAGTACTGACGGGGGATCCGGAAACACCATATATTTT. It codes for CASTDGGSGNTIYF.